This is a list of T cell receptor beta chains from one sample in a study of blood T cell repertoires in COVID-19. TCRdb keeps only in-frame clones here, not all; method: immunoSEQ multiplex PCR. The table records about 430,000 clones, 85% to 90% of them present only once. Sequencing used PBMCs or T cells enriched from blood (not recorded which). These receptors were taken from a man younger than 40 who had recovered from COVID-19. Both conserved end residues are trimmed from each CDR3. A D gene is named only where the DNA matches it firmly.

len	v_gene	d_gene	CDR3aa
15	TRBV28	TRBD1	ASSIPWTGANTDTQY
14	TRBV4-1	TRBD2	ASSQELLARPYEQY
15	TRBV9	NA	ASSVEDGVAGANVLT
16	TRBV6-6	TRBD2	ASSRMLHTGGGGYEQY
16	TRBV5-1	TRBD2	ASSLAQREASGANVLT
13	TRBV21-1	NA	ASSTLAGPSYEQY
13	TRBV7-9	TRBD2	ASSLASGVRETQY
14	TRBV28	NA	ASTSSTSQIVNEQF
12	TRBV6-5	NA	ASRTRVSNQPQH
12	TRBV19	NA	ASSVTGEVYEQY
10	TRBV6-5	TRBD1	ASEGTANEQF
14	TRBV6-5	TRBD1	ASSYWTGRPNSPLH
11	TRBV6-4	NA	ASSSEPNQPQH
12	TRBV19	NA	ASSNAGAPGELF
12	TRBV12-5	NA	ASGLGLGYNEQF
11	TRBV19	NA	ASSVIRDTEAF
12	TRBV19	TRBD1	ASTLDRGNQPQH
14	TRBV6-5	TRBD1	ASSYSNNRGVNEQF
13	TRBV6-5	NA	ASSYSQWSSYEQY
14	TRBV6-1	NA	ASSEAPHSPSYEQY
12	TRBV5-6	NA	ASSLGQGGQPQH
11	TRBV28	TRBD2	ASTLAGQETQY
13	TRBV28	TRBD1	ASTTTGAANYGYT
15	TRBV5-1	TRBD1	ASSLRSGTGHDYGYT
12	TRBV4-1	NA	ASSQDLAGTEAF
9	TRBV28	NA	ASSTGYEQY
11	TRBV18	NA	ASSLNRGTEAF
12	TRBV27	TRBD1	ASSLAGGSYGYT
12	TRBV10-3	NA	AITTSRSTDTQY
13	TRBV2	TRBD1	ASSEVTMEQGRWY
15	TRBV19	TRBD2	ASSIMMRGSLQVEQF
10	TRBV6-5	NA	ASKSTPYEQY
13	TRBV28	TRBD1	ASSSPGTGGYTIY
13	TRBV24-1	NA	ATSDSRGFQETQY
9	TRBV5-1	TRBD1	ASSSQGDLD
14	TRBV28	TRBD2	ASSPWTSGSPDTQY
11	TRBV10-3	TRBD2	AKSSGSSGEQY
15	TRBV3-1/TRBV3-2	TRBD2	ASSQVVLAGGGSEQY